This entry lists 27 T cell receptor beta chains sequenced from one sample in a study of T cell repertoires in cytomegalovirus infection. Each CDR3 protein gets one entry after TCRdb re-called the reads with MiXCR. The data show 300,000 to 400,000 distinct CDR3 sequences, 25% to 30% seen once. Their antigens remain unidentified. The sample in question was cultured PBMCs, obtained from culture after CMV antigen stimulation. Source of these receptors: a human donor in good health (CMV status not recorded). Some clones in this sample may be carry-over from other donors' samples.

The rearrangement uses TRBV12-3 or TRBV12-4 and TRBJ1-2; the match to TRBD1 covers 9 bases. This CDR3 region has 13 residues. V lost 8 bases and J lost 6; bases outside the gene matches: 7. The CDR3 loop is CASDDRGSDGYTF. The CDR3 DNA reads TGTGCCAGCGACGACAGGGGGAGCGATGGCTACACCTTC.

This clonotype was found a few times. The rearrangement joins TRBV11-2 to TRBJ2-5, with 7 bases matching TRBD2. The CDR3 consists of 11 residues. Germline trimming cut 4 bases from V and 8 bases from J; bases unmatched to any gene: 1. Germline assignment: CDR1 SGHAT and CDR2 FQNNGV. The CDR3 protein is CASSSGGTQYF. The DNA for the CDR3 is TGTGCCAGCAGCTCGGGGGGAACCCAGTACTTC.

The CDR3 sequence is CASSSGDRVSSPLHF. The CDR3 DNA follows: TGTGCCAGCTCCTCGGGGGACAGGGTTTCCTCACCCCTCCACTTT. The gene calls are TRBV11-2 and TRBJ1-6; TRBD1 matches at 9 bases. The J segment lost 10 bases and the V segment lost 8 bases, leaving 12 bases of the junction unmatched. The CDR3 runs to 15 residues. The germline gives CDR1 SGHAT, CDR2 FQNNGV.

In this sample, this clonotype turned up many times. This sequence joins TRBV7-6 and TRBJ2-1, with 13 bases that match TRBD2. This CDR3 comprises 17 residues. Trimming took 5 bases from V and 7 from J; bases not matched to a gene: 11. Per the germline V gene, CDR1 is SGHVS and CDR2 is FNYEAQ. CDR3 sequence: CASSRRTSGSNRNEQFF. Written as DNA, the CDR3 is TGTGCCAGCAGCCGCCGGACTAGCGGGAGCAATCGTAATGAGCAGTTCTTC.

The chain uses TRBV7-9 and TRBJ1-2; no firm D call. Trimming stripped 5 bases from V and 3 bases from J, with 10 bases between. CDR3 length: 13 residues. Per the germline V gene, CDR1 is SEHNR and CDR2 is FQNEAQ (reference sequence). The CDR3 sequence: CASSPLQDYGYTF. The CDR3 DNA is TGTGCCAGCAGCCCACTACAAGACTATGGCTACACCTTC.

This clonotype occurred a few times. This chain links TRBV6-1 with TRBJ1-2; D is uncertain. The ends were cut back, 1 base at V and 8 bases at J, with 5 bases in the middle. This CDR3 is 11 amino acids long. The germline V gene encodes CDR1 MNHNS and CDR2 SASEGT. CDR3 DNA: TGTGCCAGCAGTGAAGGAAGGGGCTACACCTTC. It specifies CASSEGRGYTF.

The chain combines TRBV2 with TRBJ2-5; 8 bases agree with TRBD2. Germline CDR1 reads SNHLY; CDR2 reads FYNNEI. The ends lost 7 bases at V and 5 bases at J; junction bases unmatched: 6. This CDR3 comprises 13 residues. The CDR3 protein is CASIGGGRETQYF. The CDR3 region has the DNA TGTGCCAGCATCGGGGGGGGACGTGAGACCCAGTACTTC.

The CDR3, as DNA: TGTGCCAGCAGCGCCTCCGGGTCGGAAAAACTGTTTTTT. Translating gives CASSASGSEKLFF. This chain joins TRBV7-3 and TRBJ1-4; the D is unclear. Germline V gives CDR1 SGHTA, CDR2 FQGTGA. The V gene lost 5 bases and the J gene lost 8 bases, with 12 bases spanning the gap. CDR3 length: 13 amino acids. Full variable domain (rest looked up from reference TRBV7-3 and TRBJ1-4): GAGVSQTPSNKVTEKGKYVELRCDPISGHTALYWYRQSLGQGPEFLIYFQGTGAADDSGLPNDRFFAVRPEGSVSTLKIQRTERGDSAVYLCASSASGSEKLFFGSGTQLSVL.

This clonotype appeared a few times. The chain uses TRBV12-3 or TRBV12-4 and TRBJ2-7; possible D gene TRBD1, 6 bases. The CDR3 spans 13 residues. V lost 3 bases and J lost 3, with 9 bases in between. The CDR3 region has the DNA TGTGCCAGCAGTTTGCAGGGGCGCTACGAGCAGTACTTC. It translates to CASSLQGRYEQYF.

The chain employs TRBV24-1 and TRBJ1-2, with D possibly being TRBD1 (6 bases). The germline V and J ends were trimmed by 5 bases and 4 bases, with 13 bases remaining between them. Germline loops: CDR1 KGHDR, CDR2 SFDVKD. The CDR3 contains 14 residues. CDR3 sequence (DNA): TGTGCCACCAGTGCGTCAGGACAGACCTATGGCTACACCTTC. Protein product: CATSASGQTYGYTF.

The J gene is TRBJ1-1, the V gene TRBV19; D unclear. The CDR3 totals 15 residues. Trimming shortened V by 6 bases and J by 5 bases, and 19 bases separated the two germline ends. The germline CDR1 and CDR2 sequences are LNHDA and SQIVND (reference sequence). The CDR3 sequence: CASSLSLVEETEAFF. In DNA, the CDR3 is TGTGCCAGTAGCCTCAGCTTGGTTGAAGAAACTGAAGCTTTCTTT.

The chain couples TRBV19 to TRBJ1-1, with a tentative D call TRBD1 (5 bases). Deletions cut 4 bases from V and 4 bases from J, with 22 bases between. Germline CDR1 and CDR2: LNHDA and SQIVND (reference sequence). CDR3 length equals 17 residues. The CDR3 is CASSNPLQGPGSTEAFF. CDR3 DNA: TGTGCCAGTAGTAACCCCCTCCAGGGTCCAGGGAGCACTGAAGCTTTCTTT.

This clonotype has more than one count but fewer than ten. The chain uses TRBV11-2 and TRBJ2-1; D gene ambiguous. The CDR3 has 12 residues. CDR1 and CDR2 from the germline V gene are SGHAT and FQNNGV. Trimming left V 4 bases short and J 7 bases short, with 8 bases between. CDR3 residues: CASSSRQNEQFF. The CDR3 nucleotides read TGTGCCAGCAGCTCGAGGCAAAATGAGCAGTTCTTC.

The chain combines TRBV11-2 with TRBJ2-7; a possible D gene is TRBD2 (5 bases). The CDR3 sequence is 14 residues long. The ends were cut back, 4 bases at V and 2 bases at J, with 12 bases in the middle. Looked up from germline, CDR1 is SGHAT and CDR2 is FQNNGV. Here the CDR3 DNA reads TGTGCCAGCAGCTCTCAGCGGTCCACCTACGAGCAGTACTTC. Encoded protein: CASSSQRSTYEQYF.

The CDR3 loop is CAITPGSGGHNEQFF. The DNA for the CDR3 is TGTGCCATCACCCCGGGTAGCGGGGGACACAATGAGCAGTTCTTC. The chain is built from TRBV10-3 and TRBJ2-1; TRBD2 matches 9 bases. The CDR3 loop spans 15 amino acids. Trimming cost V 7 bases and J 5 bases; bases outside gene matches: 9. CDR1 is ENHRY, CDR2 SYGVKD, per germline.

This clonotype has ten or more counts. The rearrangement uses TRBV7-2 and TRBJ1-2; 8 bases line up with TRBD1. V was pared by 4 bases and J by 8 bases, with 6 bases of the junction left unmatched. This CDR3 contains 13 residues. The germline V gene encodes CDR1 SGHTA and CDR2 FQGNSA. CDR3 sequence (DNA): TGTGCCAGCAGCTCTCGACAGGGGCAGGGCTACACCTTC. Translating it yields CASSSRQGQGYTF.

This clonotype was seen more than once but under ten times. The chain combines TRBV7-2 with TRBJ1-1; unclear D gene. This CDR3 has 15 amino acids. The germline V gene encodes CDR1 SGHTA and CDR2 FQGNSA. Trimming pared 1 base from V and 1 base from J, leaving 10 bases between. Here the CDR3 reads CASSLVTSGNTEAFF. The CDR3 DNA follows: TGTGCCAGCAGCTTAGTTACGTCAGGGAACACTGAAGCTTTCTTT.

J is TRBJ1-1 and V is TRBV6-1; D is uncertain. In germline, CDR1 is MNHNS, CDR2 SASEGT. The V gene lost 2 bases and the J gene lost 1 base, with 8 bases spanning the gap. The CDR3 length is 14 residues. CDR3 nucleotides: TGTGCCAGCAGTGAATGGTACCAGAACACTGAAGCTTTCTTT. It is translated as CASSEWYQNTEAFF.

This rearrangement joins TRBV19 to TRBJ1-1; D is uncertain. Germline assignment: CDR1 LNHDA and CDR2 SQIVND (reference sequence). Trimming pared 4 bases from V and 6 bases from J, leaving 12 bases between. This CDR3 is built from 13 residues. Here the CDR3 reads CASSTQSFAEAFF. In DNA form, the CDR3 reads TGTGCCAGTAGTACCCAGAGTTTTGCTGAAGCTTTCTTT.

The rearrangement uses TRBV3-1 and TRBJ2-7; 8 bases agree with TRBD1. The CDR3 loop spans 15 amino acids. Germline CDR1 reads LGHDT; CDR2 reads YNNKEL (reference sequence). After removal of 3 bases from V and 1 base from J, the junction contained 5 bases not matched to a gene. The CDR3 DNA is TGTGCCAGCAGCCATGGACAGGGCCTTTCCTACGAGCAGTACTTC. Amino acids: CASSHGQGLSYEQYF.

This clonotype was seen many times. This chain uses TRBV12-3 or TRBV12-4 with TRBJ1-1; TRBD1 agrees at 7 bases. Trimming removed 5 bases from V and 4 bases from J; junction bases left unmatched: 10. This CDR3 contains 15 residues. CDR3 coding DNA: TGTGCCAGCAGTATGCTCAGGGGGTTAGGCACTGAAGCTTTCTTT. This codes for CASSMLRGLGTEAFF.

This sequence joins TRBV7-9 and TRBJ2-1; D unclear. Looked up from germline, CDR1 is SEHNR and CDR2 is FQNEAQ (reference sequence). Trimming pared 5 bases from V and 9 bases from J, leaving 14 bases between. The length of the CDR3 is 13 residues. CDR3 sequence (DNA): TGTGCCAGCAGCGGGAAACCCCCGGTTGAGCAGTTCTTC. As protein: CASSGKPPVEQFF.

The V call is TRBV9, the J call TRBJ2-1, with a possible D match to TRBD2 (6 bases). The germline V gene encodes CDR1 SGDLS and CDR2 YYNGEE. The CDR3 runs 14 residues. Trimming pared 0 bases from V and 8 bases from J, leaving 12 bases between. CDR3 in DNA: TGTGCCAGCAGCGTAGGGGTCGGCGGGGATGAGCAGTTCTTC. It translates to CASSVGVGGDEQFF.

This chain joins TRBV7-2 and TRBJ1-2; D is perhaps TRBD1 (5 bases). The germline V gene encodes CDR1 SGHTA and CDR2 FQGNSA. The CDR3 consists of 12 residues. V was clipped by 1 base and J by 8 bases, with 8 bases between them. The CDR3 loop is CASSLEGDGYTF. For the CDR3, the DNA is TGTGCCAGCAGCTTAGAAGGGGACGGCTACACCTTC.

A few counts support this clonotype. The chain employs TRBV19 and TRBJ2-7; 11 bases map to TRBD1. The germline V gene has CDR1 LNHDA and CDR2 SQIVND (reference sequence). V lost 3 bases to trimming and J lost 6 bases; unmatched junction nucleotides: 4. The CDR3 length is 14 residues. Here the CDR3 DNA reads TGTGCCAGTAGTATCGGACAGGGGGCTCGCGAGCAGTACTTC. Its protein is CASSIGQGAREQYF.

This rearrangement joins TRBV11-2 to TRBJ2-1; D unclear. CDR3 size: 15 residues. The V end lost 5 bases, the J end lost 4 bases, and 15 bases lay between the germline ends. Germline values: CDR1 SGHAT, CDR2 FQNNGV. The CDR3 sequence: CASSIRGVGYNEQFF. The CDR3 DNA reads TGTGCCAGCAGCATTAGAGGTGTCGGATACAATGAGCAGTTCTTC.

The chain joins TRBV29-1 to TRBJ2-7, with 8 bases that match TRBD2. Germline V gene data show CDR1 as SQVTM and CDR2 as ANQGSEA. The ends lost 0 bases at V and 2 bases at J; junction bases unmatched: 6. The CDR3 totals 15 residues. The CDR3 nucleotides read TGCAGCGTTGAAGATTTTGCGGGGGGCGCCTACGAGCAGTACTTC. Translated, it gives CSVEDFAGGAYEQYF.